The rows below give T cell receptor beta chains drawn from one sample of a study of blood T cell repertoires in COVID-19. TCRdb's copy holds only in-frame clones and misses some; the assay was immunoSEQ multiplex PCR. The sample has fewer than 350,000 clones; approximately 89% are singletons. The specimen was peripheral blood. The receptors derive from a woman aged 60 to 75 with COVID-19, enrolled during active disease. The CDR3 runs from the conserved cysteine through the conserved F or W. Fields, in order: CDR3 protein, CDR3 DNA, D gene, V gene, J gene, clone size. The D gene is left open where the match is weak. Clone size is not always given. Where it is, it says once, few, many or a class for expanded clones.

cdr3_aa: CASSSQGIGEAFF; cdr3_nt: TGCGCCAGCAGCTCGCAGGGGATCGGTGAAGCTTTCTTT; d_call: -; v_call: TRBV5-1; j_call: TRBJ1-1; clone_size: -
cdr3_aa: CASSQQTGPATNEKLFF; cdr3_nt: TGTGCCAGCAGCCAACAAACAGGACCAGCAACTAATGAAAAACTGTTTTTT; d_call: -; v_call: TRBV3-1/TRBV3-2; j_call: TRBJ1-4; clone_size: -
cdr3_aa: CASSIGLSGGHIPTKNIQYF; cdr3_nt: TGTGCCAGTAGTATAGGTCTTAGCGGGGGGCACATCCCGACCAAAAACATTCAGTACTTC; d_call: TRBD2; v_call: TRBV19; j_call: TRBJ2-4; clone_size: -
cdr3_aa: CASSGQAGNSPLHF; cdr3_nt: TGTGCCAGCAGCGGACAAGCTGGGAATTCACCCCTCCACTTT; d_call: -; v_call: TRBV9; j_call: TRBJ1-6; clone_size: -
cdr3_aa: CAWRPPREDTQYF; cdr3_nt: TGTGCCTGGAGGCCGCCGAGAGAAGATACGCAGTATTTT; d_call: -; v_call: TRBV30; j_call: TRBJ2-3; clone_size: -
cdr3_aa: CASSPGQVAKNIQYF; cdr3_nt: TGTGCCAGCTCGCCCGGACAGGTAGCCAAAAACATTCAGTACTTC; d_call: TRBD1; v_call: TRBV18; j_call: TRBJ2-4; clone_size: -
cdr3_aa: CASRQNHNSPLHF; cdr3_nt: TGTGCCAGTCGACAGAACCATAATTCACCCCTCCACTTT; d_call: -; v_call: TRBV19; j_call: TRBJ1-6; clone_size: -
cdr3_aa: CASSQDRANTEAFF; cdr3_nt: TGTGCCAGCTCACAGGACAGGGCGAACACTGAAGCTTTCTTT; d_call: TRBD1; v_call: TRBV18; j_call: TRBJ1-1; clone_size: -
cdr3_aa: CASSPSGLAGGDTQYF; cdr3_nt: TGTGCCAGCTCACCATCGGGACTAGCGGGGGGAGATACGCAGTATTTT; d_call: TRBD2; v_call: TRBV18; j_call: TRBJ2-3; clone_size: -
cdr3_aa: CASSYGGSSYNEQFF; cdr3_nt: TGTGCCAGCAGTTATGGGGGGAGCTCCTACAATGAGCAGTTCTTC; d_call: -; v_call: TRBV6-5; j_call: TRBJ2-1; clone_size: once
cdr3_aa: CASSRDRGAYEQYF; cdr3_nt: TGTGCCAGCAGTCGGGACAGGGGGGCCTACGAGCAGTACTTC; d_call: TRBD1; v_call: TRBV6-6; j_call: TRBJ2-7; clone_size: many
cdr3_aa: CASSLTSYGTDTQYF; cdr3_nt: TGCGCCAGCAGCTTGACTAGCTATGGCACAGATACGCAGTATTTT; d_call: -; v_call: TRBV5-1; j_call: TRBJ2-3; clone_size: -
cdr3_aa: CATSDPTESTIYF; cdr3_nt: TGTGCCACCAGTGACCCGACAGAGAGCACCATATATTTT; d_call: -; v_call: TRBV24-1; j_call: TRBJ1-3; clone_size: -